One sample yielded the 2 T cell receptor beta chains listed below, sequenced in a study of control samples from healthy donors and cancer patients. This table comes from immunoSEQ multiplex PCR, and its TCRdb copy is limited to in-frame clones, with some not included. The sample shows fewer than 95,000 clones, 85% of them seen only once. Material for sequencing was blood. The receptors derive from a young man in good health.

This clone has a count of ten or more. This chain links TRBV7-2 with TRBJ1-3; no clear D gene. Germline assignment: CDR1 SGHTA and CDR2 FQGNSA. The CDR3 runs 16 residues. The germline V and J ends were trimmed by 1 base and 2 bases, with 12 bases remaining between them. The CDR3 DNA follows: TGTGCCAGCAGCTTAGGCGGGCCGTTAGCTGGAAACACCATATATTTT. Protein sequence: CASSLGGPLAGNTIYF.

This chain uses TRBV19 with TRBJ2-7; D is unclear. Trimming removed 4 bases from V and 3 bases from J, with 10 bases in between. The CDR3 spans 13 residues. CDR1 is LNHDA and CDR2 is SQIVND in the germline V gene (reference sequence). The CDR3 reads CASSKGRSYEQYF. CDR3 nucleotide sequence: TGTGCCAGTAGTAAAGGCAGAAGCTACGAGCAGTACTTC.